A single count supports the clone carrying this T cell receptor beta chain. Its cognate antigen is unknown. This specimen comes from a study of T cell clonotyping in hematopoietic cell transplantation. TCRdb's table, derived via immunoSEQ multiplex PCR, lists solely in-frame clones and lacks some. This sample has 35,000 to 45,000 clones; 88% occur once, and the top ten carry about 2%. After removal of 2 bases from V and 4 bases from J, the junction contained 6 bases not matched to a gene. Looked up from germline, CDR1 is SGHNT and CDR2 is YENEEA. The CDR3 is 15 residues long. Study outcomes and limitations: Pathologically expanded recipient clonotypes increased progressively from day 30 to day 180 as diversity fell. Few recipient clonotypes overlapped donors; over 97% were de novo at given depth. Without cell sorting, CD4 versus CD8 contributions remain unresolved.

The clonotype comes from a woman aged 35 to 49 in good health. Some clones in this sample may be carry-over from other donors' samples. The chain joins TRBV11-3 to TRBJ2-3, with 7 nucleotides matching TRBD2. The sequenced sample consisted of peripheral blood mononuclear cells. The CDR3 sequence: CASSLPTGGSDTQYF. DNA for the CDR3: TGTGCCAGCAGCTTACCTACCGGGGGGTCAGATACGCAGTATTTT.